This TCR beta chain was sequenced during a study of T cell responses to AZD1222 COVID-19 vaccine. Measured with immunoSEQ multiplex PCR; TCRdb has only the in-frame clones, and not every one. The table has roughly 85,000 clones, 70% to 90% seen once. The V gene's germline CDR1 is MDHEN and CDR2 SYDVKM. Trimming took 6 bases from V and 1 from J, leaving 19 bases between them. The length of the CDR3 is 17 residues. The chain joins TRBV28 to TRBJ1-3; D uncertain. The sequence was obtained from an adult in good health. Specimen: peripheral blood, collected on day 0 of AZD1222 vaccination. The CDR3 loop is CASSLPGSTISGNTIYF. The CDR3 coding sequence is TGTGCCAGCAGCCTCCCCGGAAGCACCATATCTGGAAACACCATATATTTT.